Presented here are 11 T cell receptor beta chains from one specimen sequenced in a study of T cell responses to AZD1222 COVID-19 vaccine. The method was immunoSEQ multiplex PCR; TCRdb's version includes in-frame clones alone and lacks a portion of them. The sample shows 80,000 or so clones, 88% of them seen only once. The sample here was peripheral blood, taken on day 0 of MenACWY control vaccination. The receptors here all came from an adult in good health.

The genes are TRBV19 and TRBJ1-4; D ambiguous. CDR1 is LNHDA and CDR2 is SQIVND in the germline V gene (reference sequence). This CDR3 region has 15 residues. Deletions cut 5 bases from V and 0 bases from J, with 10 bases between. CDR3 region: CASSLFSSTNEKLFF. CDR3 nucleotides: TGTGCCAGTAGTCTTTTCAGCTCAACTAATGAAAAACTGTTTTTT.

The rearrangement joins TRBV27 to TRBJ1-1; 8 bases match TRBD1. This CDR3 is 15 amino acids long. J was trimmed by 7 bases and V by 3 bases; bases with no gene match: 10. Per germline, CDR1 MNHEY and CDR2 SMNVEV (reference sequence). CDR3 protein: CASSFQGAGQGEAFF. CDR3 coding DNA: TGTGCCAGCAGTTTCCAGGGGGCAGGTCAAGGTGAAGCTTTCTTT.

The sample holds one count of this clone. The CDR3 is CASSSSGNGYTF. The CDR3 DNA is TGTGCCAGCAGCTCAAGTGGCAATGGCTACACCTTC. J is TRBJ1-2 and V is TRBV7-2; D is ambiguous. This CDR3 region has 12 residues. The V gene lost 4 bases and the J gene lost 6 bases, with 9 bases spanning the gap. Germline V gene sequence: CDR1 SGHTA, CDR2 FQGNSA.

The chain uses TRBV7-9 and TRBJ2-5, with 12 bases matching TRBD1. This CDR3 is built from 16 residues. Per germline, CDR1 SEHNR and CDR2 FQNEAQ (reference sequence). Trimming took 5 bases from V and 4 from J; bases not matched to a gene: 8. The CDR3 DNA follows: TGTGCCAGCAGCCCGTACCGGGACAGGGGGCCAGAGACCCAGTACTTC. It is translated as CASSPYRDRGPETQYF.

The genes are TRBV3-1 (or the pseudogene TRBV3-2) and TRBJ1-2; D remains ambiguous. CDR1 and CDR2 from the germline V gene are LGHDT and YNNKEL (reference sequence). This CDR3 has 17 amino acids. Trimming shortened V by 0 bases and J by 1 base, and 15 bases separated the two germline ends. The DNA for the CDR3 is TGTGCCAGCAGCCAAGAGGTAGGGAGAACTCGTAACTATGGCTACACCTTC. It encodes CASSQEVGRTRNYGYTF.

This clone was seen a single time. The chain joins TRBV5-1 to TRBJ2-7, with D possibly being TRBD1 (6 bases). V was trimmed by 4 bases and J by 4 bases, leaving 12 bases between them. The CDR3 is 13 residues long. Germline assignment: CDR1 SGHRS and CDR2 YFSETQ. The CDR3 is CASSPSQGYEQYF. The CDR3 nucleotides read TGCGCCAGCAGCCCCTCCCAGGGGTACGAGCAGTACTTC.

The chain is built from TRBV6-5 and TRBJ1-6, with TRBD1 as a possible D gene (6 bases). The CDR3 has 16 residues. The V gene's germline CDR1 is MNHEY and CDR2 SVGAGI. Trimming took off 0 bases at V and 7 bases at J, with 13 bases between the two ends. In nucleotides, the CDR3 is TGTGCCAGCAGTTACTCCACAGGGTCAAACAATTCACCCCTCCACTTT. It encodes CASSYSTGSNNSPLHF.

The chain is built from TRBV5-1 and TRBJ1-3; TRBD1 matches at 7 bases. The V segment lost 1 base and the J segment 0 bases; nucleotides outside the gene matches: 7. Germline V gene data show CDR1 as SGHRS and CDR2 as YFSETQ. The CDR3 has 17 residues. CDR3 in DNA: TGCGCCAGCAGCTTGACCGGGACAGTCAGCTCTGGAAACACCATATATTTT. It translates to CASSLTGTVSSGNTIYF.

The CDR3 DNA is TGCGCCAGCAGCCAAGACCCCGGACGGTACACAGATACGCAGTATTTT. As protein: CASSQDPGRYTDTQYF. This chain joins TRBV4-3 and TRBJ2-3, with unresolved D. The CDR3 contains 16 residues. Trimming cost V 0 bases and J 2 bases, with 12 bases left between them. The germline V gene has CDR1 LGHNA and CDR2 YSLEER.

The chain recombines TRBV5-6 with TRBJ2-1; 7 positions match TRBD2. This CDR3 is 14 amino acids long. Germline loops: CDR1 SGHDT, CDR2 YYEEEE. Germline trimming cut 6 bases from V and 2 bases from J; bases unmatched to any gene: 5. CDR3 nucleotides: TGTGCCAGCACCGCGACTAGCCCCTACAATGAGCAGTTCTTC. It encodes CASTATSPYNEQFF.

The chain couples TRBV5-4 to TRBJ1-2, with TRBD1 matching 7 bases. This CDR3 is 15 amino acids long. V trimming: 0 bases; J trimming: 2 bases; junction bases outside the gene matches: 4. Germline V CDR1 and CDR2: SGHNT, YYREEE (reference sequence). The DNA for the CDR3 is TGTGCCAGCAGCTTGGGACAGGGCTTAAACTATGGCTACACCTTC. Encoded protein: CASSLGQGLNYGYTF.